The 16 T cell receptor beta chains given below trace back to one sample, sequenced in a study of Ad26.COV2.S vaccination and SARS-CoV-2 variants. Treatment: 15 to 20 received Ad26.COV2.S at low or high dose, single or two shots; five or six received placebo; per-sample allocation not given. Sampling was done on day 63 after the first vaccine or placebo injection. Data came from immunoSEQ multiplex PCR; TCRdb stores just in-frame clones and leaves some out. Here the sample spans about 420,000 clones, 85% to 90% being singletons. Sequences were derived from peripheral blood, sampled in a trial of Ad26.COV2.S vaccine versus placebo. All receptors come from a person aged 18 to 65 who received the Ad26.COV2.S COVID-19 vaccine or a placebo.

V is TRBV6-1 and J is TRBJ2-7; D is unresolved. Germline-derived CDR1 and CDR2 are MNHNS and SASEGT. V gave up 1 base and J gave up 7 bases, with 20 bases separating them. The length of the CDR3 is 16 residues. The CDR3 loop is CASSEGPLSFLGEQYF. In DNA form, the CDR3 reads TGTGCCAGCAGTGAAGGGCCCCTCTCCTTCTTGGGGGAGCAGTACTTC.

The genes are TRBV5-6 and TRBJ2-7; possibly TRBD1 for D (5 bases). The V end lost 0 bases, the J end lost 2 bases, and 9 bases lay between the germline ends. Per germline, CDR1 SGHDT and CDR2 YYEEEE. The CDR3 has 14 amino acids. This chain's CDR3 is CASSLELRAYEQYF. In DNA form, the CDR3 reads TGTGCCAGCAGCTTGGAACTCAGGGCCTACGAGCAGTACTTC.

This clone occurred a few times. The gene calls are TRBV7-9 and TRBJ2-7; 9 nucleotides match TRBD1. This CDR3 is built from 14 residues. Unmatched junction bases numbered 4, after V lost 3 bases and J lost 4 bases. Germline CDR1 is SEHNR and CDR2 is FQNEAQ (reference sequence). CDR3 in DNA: TGTGCCAGCAGCTTGTCCGGGACAGGGTACGAGCAGTACTTC. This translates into CASSLSGTGYEQYF. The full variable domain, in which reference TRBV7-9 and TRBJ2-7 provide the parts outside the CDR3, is DTGVSQNPRHKITKRGQNVTFRCDPISEHNRLYWYRQTLGQGPEFLTYFQNEAQLEKSRLLSDRFSAERPKGSFSTLEIQRTEQGDSAMYLCASSLSGTGYEQYFGPGTRLTVT.

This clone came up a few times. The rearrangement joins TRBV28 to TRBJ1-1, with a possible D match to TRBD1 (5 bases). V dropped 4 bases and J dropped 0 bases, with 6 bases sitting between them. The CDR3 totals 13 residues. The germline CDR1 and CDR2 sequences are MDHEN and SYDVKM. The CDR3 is CASSSRVNTEAFF. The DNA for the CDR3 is TGTGCCAGCAGTTCCAGGGTGAACACTGAAGCTTTCTTT.

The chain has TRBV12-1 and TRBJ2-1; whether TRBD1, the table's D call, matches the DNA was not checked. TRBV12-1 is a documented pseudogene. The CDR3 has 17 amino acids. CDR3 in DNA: TGTGCCAGCAGCTTTTCCGGGACAGGGGGCCTTGTTCATGAGCAGTTCTTC. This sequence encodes CASSFSGTGGLVHEQFF.

This CDR3 reads CASSFLASGEQFF. The CDR3 nucleotides read TGTGCCAGCAGTTTTTTGGCTTCTGGTGAGCAGTTCTTC. The J gene is TRBJ2-1, the V gene TRBV12-3 or TRBV12-4; D not certain. The CDR3 runs 13 residues. Trimming shortened V by 3 bases and J by 9 bases, and 12 bases separated the two germline ends.

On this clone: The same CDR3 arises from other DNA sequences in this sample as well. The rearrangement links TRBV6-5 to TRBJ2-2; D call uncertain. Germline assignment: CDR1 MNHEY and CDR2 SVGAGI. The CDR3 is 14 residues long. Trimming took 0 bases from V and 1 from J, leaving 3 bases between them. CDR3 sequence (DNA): TGTGCCAGCAGTTACTCAGGGAACACCGGGGAGCTGTTTTTT. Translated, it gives CASSYSGNTGELFF.

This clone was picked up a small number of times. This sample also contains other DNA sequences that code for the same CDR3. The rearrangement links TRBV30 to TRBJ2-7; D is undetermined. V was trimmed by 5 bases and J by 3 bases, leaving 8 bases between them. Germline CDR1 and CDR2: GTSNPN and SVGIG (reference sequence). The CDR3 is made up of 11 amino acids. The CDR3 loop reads CAWGISYEQYF. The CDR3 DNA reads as TGTGCCTGGGGGATAAGCTACGAGCAGTACTTC.

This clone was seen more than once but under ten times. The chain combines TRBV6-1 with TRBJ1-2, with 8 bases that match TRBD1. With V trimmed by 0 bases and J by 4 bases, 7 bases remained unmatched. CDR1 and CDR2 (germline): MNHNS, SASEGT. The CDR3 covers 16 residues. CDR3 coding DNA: TGTGCCAGCAGTGAAGCCCAGGGGGCTGCGGGCTATGGCTACACCTTC. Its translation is CASSEAQGAAGYGYTF.

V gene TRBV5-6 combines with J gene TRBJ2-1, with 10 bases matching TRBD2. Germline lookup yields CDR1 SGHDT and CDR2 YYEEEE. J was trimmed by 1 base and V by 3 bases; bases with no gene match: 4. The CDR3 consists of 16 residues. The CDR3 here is CASSSLAGGSYNEQFF. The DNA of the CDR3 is TGTGCCAGCAGCTCGTTAGCGGGGGGATCCTACAATGAGCAGTTCTTC.

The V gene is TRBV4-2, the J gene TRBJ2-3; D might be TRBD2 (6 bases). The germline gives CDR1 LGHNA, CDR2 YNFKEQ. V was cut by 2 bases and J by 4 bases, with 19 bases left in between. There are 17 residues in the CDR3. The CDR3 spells CASSQLPTGVRADTQYF. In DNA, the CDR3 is TGTGCCAGCAGCCAACTACCTACGGGGGTGAGGGCAGATACGCAGTATTTT.

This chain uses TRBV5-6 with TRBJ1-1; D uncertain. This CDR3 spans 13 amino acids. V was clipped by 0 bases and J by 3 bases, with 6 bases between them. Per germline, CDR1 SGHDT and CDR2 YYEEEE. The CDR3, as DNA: TGTGCCAGCAGCTTGGGTCCGGACACTGAAGCTTTCTTT. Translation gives CASSLGPDTEAFF.

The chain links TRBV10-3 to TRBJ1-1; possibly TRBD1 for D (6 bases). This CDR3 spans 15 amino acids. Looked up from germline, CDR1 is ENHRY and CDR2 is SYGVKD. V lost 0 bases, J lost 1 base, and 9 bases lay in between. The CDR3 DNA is TGTGCCATCAGTGAGTCTGGGACACGGAACACTGAAGCTTTCTTT. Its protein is CAISESGTRNTEAFF.

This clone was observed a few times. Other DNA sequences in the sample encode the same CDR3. CDR3 sequence reads: CASSFGGAGNTIYF. As DNA, the CDR3 is TGTGCCAGCAGTTTTGGGGGGGCTGGAAACACCATATATTTT. The V and J genes are TRBV27 and TRBJ1-3, with D perhaps matching TRBD1 (5 bases). Trimming removed 3 bases from V and 2 bases from J, with 8 bases in between. CDR3 length: 14 residues. CDR1 and CDR2 (germline): MNHEY, SMNVEV (reference sequence).

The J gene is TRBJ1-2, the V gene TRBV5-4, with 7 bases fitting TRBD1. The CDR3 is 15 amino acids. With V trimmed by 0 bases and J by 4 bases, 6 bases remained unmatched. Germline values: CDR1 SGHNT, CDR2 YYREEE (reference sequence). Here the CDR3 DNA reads TGTGCCAGCAGCTTGGAGGCAGGGGGTATCTATGGCTACACCTTC. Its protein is CASSLEAGGIYGYTF.

The CDR3 bases are TGCGCCAGCAGCCAAGTCCCCCCGGGACAGGGGGCAAGAACAGATACGCAGTATTTT. This codes for CASSQVPPGQGARTDTQYF. The chain employs TRBV4-1 and TRBJ2-3; 12 nucleotides align to TRBD1. CDR3 length: 19 amino acids. CDR1 and CDR2 (germline): MGHRA, YSYEKL. The V segment lost 1 base and the J segment 3 bases; nucleotides outside the gene matches: 11.